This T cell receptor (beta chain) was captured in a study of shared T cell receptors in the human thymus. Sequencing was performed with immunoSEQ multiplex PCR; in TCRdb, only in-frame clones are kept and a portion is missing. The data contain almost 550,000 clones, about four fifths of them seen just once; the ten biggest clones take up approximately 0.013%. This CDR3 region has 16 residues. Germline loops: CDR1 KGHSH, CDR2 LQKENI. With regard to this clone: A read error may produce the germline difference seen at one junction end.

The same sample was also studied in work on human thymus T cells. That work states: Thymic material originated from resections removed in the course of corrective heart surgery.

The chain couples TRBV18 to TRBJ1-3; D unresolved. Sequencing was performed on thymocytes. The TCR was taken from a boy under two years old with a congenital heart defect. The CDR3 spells CASTPHGGPSGNTIYF. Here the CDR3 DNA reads TGTGCCAGCACACCCCATGGAGGGCCATCTGGAAACACCATATATTTT.